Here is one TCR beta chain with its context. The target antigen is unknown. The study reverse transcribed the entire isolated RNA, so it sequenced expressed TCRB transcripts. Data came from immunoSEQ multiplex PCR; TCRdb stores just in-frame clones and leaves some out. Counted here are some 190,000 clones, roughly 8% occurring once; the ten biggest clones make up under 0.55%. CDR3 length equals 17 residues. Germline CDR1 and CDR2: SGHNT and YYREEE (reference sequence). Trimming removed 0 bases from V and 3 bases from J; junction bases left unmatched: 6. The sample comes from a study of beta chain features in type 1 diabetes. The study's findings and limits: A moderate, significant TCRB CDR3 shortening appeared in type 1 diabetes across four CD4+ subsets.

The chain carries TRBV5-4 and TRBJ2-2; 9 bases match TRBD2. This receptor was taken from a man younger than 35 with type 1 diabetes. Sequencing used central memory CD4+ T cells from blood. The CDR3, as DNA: TGTGCCAGCAGCTTGGGGACTAGCGAAACCTACACCGGGGAGCTGTTTTTT. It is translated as CASSLGTSETYTGELFF.